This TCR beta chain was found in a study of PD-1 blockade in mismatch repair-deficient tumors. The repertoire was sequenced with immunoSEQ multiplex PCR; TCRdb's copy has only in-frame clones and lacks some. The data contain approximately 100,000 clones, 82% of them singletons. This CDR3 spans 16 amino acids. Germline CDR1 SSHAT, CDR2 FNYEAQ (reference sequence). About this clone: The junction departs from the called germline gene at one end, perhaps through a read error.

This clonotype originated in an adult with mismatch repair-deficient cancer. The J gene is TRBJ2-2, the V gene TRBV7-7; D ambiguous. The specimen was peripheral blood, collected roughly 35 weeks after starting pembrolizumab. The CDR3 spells CASSLSAATDTGELFF. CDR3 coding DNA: TGTGCTAGCAGCTTATCGGCGGCAACTGACACCGGGGAGCTGTTTTTT.